This section outlines one T cell receptor (beta chain) sequence together with its context. Its antigen is unknown. These data originate in a study of T cells in localized non-small cell lung cancer. Whole-study results and caveats: Blood T cell density predicted longer survival; adjacent-lung clonality, shorter. Uninvolved adjacent lung showed higher T cell clonality than tumor.

Sequencing used immunoSEQ multiplex PCR; TCRdb keeps in-frame clones, though not all of them. The table records 15,000 or so clones, approximately 89% of them present only once. The sequencing used peripheral blood, collected before any cancer treatment. The source of this sequence is a female donor over 55 with stage III squamous cell lung carcinoma.

CDR3 sequence: CASTPTGGTYGYTF. The CDR3 region has the DNA TGCGCCAGCACCCCGACGGGGGGGACCTATGGCTACACCTTC. The J gene is TRBJ1-2, the V gene TRBV23-1, with D possibly being TRBD1 (5 bases). TRBV23-1 has ORF status, its function being uncertain. V lost 7 bases and J lost 4, with 16 bases in between. This CDR3 spans 14 amino acids.